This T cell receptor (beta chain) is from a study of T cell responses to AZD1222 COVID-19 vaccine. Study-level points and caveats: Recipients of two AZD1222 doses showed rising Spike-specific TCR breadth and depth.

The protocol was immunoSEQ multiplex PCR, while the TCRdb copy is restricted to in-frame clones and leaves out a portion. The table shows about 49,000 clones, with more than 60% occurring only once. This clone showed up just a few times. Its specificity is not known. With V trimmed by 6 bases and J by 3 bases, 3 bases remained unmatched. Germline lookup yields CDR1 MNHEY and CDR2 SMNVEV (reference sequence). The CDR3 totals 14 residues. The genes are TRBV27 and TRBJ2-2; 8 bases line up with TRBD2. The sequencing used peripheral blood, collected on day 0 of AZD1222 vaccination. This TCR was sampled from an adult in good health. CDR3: CASSGGADTGELFF. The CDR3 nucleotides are TGTGCCAGCAGCGGGGGGGCGGACACCGGGGAGCTGTTTTTT.